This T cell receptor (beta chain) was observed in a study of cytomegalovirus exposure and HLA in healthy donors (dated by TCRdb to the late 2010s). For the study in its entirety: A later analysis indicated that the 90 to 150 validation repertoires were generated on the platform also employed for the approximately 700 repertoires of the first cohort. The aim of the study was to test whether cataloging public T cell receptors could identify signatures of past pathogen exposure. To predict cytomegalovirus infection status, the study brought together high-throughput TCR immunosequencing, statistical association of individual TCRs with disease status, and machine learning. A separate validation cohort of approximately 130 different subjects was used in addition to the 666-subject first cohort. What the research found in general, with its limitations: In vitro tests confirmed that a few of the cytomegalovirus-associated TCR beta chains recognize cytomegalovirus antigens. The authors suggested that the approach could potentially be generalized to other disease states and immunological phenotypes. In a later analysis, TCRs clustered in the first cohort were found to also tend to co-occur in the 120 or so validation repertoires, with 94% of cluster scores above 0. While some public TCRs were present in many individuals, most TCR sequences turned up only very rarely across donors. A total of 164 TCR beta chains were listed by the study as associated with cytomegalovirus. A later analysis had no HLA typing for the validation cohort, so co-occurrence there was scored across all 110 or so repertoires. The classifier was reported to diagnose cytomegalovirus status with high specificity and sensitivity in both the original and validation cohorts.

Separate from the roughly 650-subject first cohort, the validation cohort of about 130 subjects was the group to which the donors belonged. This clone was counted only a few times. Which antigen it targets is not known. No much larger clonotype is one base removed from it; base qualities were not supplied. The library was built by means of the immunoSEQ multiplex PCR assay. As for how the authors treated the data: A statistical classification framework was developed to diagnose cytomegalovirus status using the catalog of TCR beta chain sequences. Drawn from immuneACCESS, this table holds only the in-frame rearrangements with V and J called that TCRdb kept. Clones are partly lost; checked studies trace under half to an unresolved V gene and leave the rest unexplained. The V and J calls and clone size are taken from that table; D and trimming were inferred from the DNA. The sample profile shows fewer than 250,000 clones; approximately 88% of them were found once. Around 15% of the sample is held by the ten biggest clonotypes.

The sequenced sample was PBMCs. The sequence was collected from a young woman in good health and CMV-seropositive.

The CDR3 is CASSPFLAGASYEQYF. Read as DNA, the sequence is TGTGCCAGCAGCCCCTTCCTAGCGGGGGCCTCCTACGAGCAGTACTTC. Rearrangement joined TRBV5-6 to TRBJ2-7; 10 of the junction bases match TRBD2. According to the germline V gene, CDR1 reads SGHDT and CDR2 reads YYEEEE. Inclusive of the bounding cysteine and phenylalanine, the CDR3 is 16 residues long. The DNA shown is the 48-base CDR3, in frame from base 1. The germline V and J ends show losses of 4 bases and 0 bases respectively, and no gene match explains 7 bases of the junction.